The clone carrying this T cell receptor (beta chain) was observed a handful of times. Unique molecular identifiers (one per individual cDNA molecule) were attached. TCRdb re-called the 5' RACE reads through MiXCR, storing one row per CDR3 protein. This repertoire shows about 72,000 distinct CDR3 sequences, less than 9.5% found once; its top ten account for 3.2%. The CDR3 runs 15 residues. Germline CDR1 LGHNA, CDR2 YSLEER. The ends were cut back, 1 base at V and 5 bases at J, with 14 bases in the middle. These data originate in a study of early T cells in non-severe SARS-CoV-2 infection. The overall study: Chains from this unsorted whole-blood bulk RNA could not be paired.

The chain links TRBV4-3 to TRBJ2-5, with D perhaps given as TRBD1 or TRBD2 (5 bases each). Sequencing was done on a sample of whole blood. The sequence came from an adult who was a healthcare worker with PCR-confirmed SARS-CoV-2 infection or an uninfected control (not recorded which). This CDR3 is CASSQVLGKGETQYF. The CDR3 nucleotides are TGCGCCAGCAGCCAAGTACTCGGGAAGGGGGAGACCCAGTACTTC.